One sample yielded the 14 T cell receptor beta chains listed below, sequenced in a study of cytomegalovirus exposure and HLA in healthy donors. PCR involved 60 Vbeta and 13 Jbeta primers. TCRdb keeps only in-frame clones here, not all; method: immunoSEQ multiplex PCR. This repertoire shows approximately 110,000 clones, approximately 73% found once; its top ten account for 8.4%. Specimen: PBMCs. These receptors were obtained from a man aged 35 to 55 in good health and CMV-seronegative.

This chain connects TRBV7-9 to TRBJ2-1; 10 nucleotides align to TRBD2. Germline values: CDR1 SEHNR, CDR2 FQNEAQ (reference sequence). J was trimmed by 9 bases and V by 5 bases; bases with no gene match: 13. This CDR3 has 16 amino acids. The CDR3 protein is CASSSAAGLAFVEQFF. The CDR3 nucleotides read TGTGCCAGCAGCAGTGCTGCGGGACTAGCGTTCGTTGAGCAGTTCTTC.

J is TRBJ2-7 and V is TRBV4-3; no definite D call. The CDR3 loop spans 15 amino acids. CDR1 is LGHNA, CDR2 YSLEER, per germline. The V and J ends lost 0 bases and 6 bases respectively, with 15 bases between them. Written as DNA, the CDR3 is TGCGCCAGCAGCCAAGACCTCTTGACACGTCCCGAGCAGTACTTC. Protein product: CASSQDLLTRPEQYF.

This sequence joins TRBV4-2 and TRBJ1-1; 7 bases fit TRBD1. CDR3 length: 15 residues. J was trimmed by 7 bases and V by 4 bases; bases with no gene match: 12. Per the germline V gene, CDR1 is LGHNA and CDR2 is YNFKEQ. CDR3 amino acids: CASSRATGTEGEAFF. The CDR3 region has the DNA TGTGCCAGCAGCCGAGCCACCGGGACAGAGGGTGAAGCTTTCTTT.

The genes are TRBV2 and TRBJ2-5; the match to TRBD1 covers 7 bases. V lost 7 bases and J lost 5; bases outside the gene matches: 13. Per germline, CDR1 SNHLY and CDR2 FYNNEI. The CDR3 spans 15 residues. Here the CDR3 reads CASTEGQARRETQYF. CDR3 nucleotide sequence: TGTGCCAGCACCGAAGGACAGGCGAGGCGGGAGACCCAGTACTTC.

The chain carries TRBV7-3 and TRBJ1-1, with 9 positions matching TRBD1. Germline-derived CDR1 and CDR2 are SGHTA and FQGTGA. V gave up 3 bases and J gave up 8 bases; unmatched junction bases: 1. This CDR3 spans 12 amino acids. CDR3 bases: TGTGCCAGCAGCTTGGGACAGGGCGAAGCTTTCTTT. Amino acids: CASSLGQGEAFF.

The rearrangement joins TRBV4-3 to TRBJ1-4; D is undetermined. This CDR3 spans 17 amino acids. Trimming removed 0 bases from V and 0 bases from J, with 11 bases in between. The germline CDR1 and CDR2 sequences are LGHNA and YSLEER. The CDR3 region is CASSQDPAGTTNEKLFF. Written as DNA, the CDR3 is TGCGCCAGCAGCCAAGATCCAGCGGGAACAACTAATGAAAAACTGTTTTTT.

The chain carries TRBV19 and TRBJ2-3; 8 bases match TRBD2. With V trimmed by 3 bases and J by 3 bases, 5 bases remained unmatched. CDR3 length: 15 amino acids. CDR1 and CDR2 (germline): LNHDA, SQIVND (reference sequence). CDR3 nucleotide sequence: TGTGCCAGTAGTATCCAGCGGGGGACGACAGATACGCAGTATTTT. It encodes CASSIQRGTTDTQYF.

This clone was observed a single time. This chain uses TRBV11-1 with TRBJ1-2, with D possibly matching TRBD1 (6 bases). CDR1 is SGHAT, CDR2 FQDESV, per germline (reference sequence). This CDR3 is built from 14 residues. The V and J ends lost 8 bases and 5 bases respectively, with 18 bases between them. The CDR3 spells CASSLDSSPYGYTF. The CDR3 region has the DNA TGTGCCAGCTCTTTGGACAGTAGCCCTTATGGCTACACCTTC.

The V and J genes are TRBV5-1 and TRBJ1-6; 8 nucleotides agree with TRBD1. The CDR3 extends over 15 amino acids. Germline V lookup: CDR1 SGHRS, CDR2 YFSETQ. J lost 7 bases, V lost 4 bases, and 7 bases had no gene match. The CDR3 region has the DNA TGCGCCAGCAGCGTCGGACAGGGATCAAATTCACCCCTCCACTTT. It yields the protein CASSVGQGSNSPLHF.

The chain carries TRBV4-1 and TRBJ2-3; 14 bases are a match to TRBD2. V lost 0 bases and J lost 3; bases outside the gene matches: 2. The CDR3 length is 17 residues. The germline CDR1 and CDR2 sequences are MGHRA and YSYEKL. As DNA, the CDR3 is TGCGCCAGCAGCCAAGAGACTAGCGGGGGGGTAACAGATACGCAGTATTTT. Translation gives CASSQETSGGVTDTQYF.

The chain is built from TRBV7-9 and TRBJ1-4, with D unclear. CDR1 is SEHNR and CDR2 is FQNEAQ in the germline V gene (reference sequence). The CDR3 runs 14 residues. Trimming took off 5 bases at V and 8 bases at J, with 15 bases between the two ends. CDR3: CASSPVSIGEKLFF. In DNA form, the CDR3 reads TGTGCCAGCAGCCCCGTATCCATCGGGGAAAAACTGTTTTTT.

The CDR3 here is CASSMGQGAYGANVLTF. The CDR3, as DNA: TGTGCCAGCAGCATGGGACAGGGGGCTTATGGGGCCAACGTCCTGACTTTC. The chain uses TRBV7-9 and TRBJ2-6, with TRBD1 identical over 12 bases. This CDR3 has 17 residues. The germline V gene encodes CDR1 SEHNR and CDR2 FQNEAQ (reference sequence). V shed 5 bases and J 3 bases; nucleotides not matched to a gene: 5.

The CDR3 region is CASSHGLAGGYEQYF. Written as DNA, the CDR3 is TGTGCCAGCAGCCACGGACTAGCGGGGGGGTACGAGCAGTACTTC. The rearrangement uses TRBV14 and TRBJ2-7, with 15 bases identical to TRBD2. V trimming: 3 bases; J trimming: 4 bases; junction bases outside the gene matches: 1. CDR3 length equals 15 residues. Germline loops: CDR1 SGHDN, CDR2 FVKESK.

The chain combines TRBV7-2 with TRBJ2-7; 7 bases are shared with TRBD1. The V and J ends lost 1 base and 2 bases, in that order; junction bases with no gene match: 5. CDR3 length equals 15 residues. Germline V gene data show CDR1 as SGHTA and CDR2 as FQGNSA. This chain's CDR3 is CASSLETGPTYEQYF. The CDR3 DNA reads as TGTGCCAGCAGCTTAGAGACAGGGCCTACCTACGAGCAGTACTTC.